One and the same sample provided the 32 T cell receptor beta chains below, sequenced in a study of blood T cell repertoires in COVID-19 (dated by TCRdb to 2019 to 2021). Library preparation was by the immunoSEQ multiplex PCR assay. TCRdb took over this immuneACCESS table, retaining in-frame rearrangements with V and J assigned. Such tables are incomplete; in checked studies, under half of the missing clones stem from an unresolved V gene, and the remainder is unexplained. This sample holds under 200,000 clones; around 85% were observed only once. Together, the top ten hold 0.8% to 0.95% of the sample. Sequenced: peripheral blood. These receptors all stem from a man in his sixties with COVID-19, enrolled during active disease.

V usage is TRBV5-4 and J usage is TRBJ2-1, with TRBD1 as a possible D gene (6 bases). The CDR3 has 14 amino acids. Germline CDR1 and CDR2: SGHNT and YYREEE (reference sequence). Trimming removed 7 bases from V and 10 bases from J, with 21 bases in between. The CDR3 protein is CASSGTPGPEEQFF. DNA for the CDR3: TGTGCCAGCTCCGGGACACCGGGCCCGGAGGAGCAGTTCTTC.

The chain has TRBV30 and TRBJ1-4, with D possibly matching TRBD1 (6 bases). The V end was cut by 0 bases, the J end by 7 bases, with 15 bases between. Per germline, CDR1 GTSNPN and CDR2 SVGIG (reference sequence). This CDR3 has 15 amino acids. Here the CDR3 DNA reads TGTGCCTGGAGTGTACTGCCAGGGGTATCTGAAAAACTGTTTTTT. Translation gives CAWSVLPGVSEKLFF.

The chain is built from TRBV27 and TRBJ1-1, with D possibly matching TRBD1 (6 bases). The CDR3 totals 13 residues. The V end was cut by 6 bases, the J end by 3 bases, with 11 bases between. Germline V gene data show CDR1 as MNHEY and CDR2 as SMNVEV (reference sequence). The CDR3 sequence is CASSFTGYTEAFF. The CDR3 bases are TGTGCCAGCAGCTTTACAGGGTACACTGAAGCTTTCTTT.

The V call is TRBV29-1, the J call TRBJ2-5, with D perhaps TRBD2 (5 bases). CDR3 size: 14 residues. Germline CDR1 reads SQVTM; CDR2 reads ANQGSEA. Trimming shortened V by 4 bases and J by 5 bases, and 17 bases separated the two germline ends. DNA of the CDR3: TGCAGCGTTGCCTCCAGCGGAGCGGAGGAGACCCAGTACTTC. Protein: CSVASSGAEETQYF.

The chain joins TRBV6-4 to TRBJ1-1, with D possibly TRBD1 on 5 matching bases. There are 15 residues in the CDR3. CDR1 and CDR2 from the germline V gene are MRHNA and SNTAGT. V lost 2 bases and J lost 5, with 15 bases in between. CDR3 in DNA: TGTGCCAGCAGTGACGGCCCAGGGCTAGAGACTGAAGCTTTCTTT. Translating it yields CASSDGPGLETEAFF.

This clone was seen once. The CDR3, as DNA: TGTGCCAGTAGTCTCCTAGCGGGAGGTGGTGAGACCCAGTACTTC. It encodes CASSLLAGGGETQYF. This chain connects TRBV19 to TRBJ2-5, with TRBD2 matching 11 bases. The CDR3 is 15 residues long. CDR1 is LNHDA and CDR2 is SQIVND in the germline V gene (reference sequence). V lost 5 bases and J lost 5; bases outside the gene matches: 7.

V usage is TRBV7-7 and J usage is TRBJ2-5; 14 bases line up with TRBD2. With 5 bases clipped from V and 2 bases from J, the junction kept 4 bases outside the gene matches. The CDR3 runs 16 residues. Germline V gene sequence: CDR1 SSHAT, CDR2 FNYEAQ (reference sequence). The CDR3 region is CASSMGLAGEQETQYF. The CDR3 DNA follows: TGTGCCAGCAGCATGGGACTAGCGGGAGAACAAGAGACCCAGTACTTC.

CDR3 sequence (DNA): TGTGCCAGCAGTTTGAACAGAGAGCAGTTCTTC. Encoded protein: CASSLNREQFF. The V gene is TRBV28, the J gene TRBJ2-1; no firm D call. The CDR3 is 11 amino acids. Per germline, CDR1 MDHEN and CDR2 SYDVKM. Deletions cut 3 bases from V and 10 bases from J, with 7 bases between.

The chain employs TRBV7-9 and TRBJ1-2, with 8 bases lining up with TRBD1. CDR1 and CDR2 (germline): SEHNR, FQNEAQ (reference sequence). The V segment lost 2 bases and the J segment 4 bases; nucleotides outside the gene matches: 3. This CDR3 is built from 14 residues. This CDR3 is CASSLSGGGYGYTF. CDR3 sequence (DNA): TGTGCCAGCAGCTTATCAGGGGGCGGCTATGGCTACACCTTC.

The chain has TRBV2 and TRBJ1-2; TRBD1 aligns across 7 bases. The CDR3 loop spans 15 amino acids. CDR1 is SNHLY and CDR2 is FYNNEI in the germline V gene. The J segment lost 8 bases and the V segment lost 2 bases, leaving 11 bases of the junction unmatched. The CDR3 sequence: CASSESGQGVTGYTF. As DNA, the CDR3 is TGTGCCAGCAGTGAATCGGGGCAGGGGGTGACCGGCTACACCTTC.

The CDR3 DNA reads TGTGCCTGGAGTATTTCAACAGGGACCCAGCCCCAGCATTTT. Amino acid sequence: CAWSISTGTQPQHF. The rearrangement links TRBV30 to TRBJ1-5; D perhaps matches TRBD1 (6 bases). Germline V gene data show CDR1 as GTSNPN and CDR2 as SVGIG (reference sequence). The CDR3 is 14 residues long. The ends were cut back, 2 bases at V and 7 bases at J, with 15 bases in the middle.

V usage is TRBV19 and J usage is TRBJ1-1, with a possible D match to TRBD1 (5 bases). Between the trimmed V and J ends, which lost 4 bases and 3 bases, there was a span of 9 bases. There are 13 residues in the CDR3. From germline, CDR1 is LNHDA and CDR2 SQIVND (reference sequence). CDR3: CASSTSRDTEAFF. The CDR3 DNA reads as TGTGCCAGTAGTACCTCCAGGGACACTGAAGCTTTCTTT.

The chain links TRBV6-5 to TRBJ2-2; D is possibly TRBD1 (7 bases). Trimming cost V 2 bases and J 3 bases, with 13 bases left between them. Germline-derived CDR1 and CDR2 are MNHEY and SVGAGI. The CDR3 length is 16 residues. The DNA for the CDR3 is TGTGCCAGCAGTTACCGGAGCAGGGGGGACACCGGGGAGCTGTTTTTT. This gives the protein CASSYRSRGDTGELFF.

The J gene is TRBJ1-1, the V gene TRBV10-3; D is unresolved. This CDR3 contains 15 residues. Trimming shortened V by 0 bases and J by 1 base, and 9 bases separated the two germline ends. Looked up from germline, CDR1 is ENHRY and CDR2 is SYGVKD. The CDR3 sequence is CAISESELPNTEAFF. The DNA of the CDR3 is TGTGCCATCAGTGAGTCGGAGCTTCCGAACACTGAAGCTTTCTTT.

The chain recombines TRBV24-1 with TRBJ2-1; 7 nucleotides align to TRBD1. The CDR3 loop spans 15 amino acids. J was trimmed by 0 bases and V by 6 bases; bases with no gene match: 4. CDR1 and CDR2 from the germline V gene are KGHDR and SFDVKD. CDR3 sequence (DNA): TGTGCCACCAGTAAACGGGACAGCTCCTACAATGAGCAGTTCTTC. It is translated as CATSKRDSSYNEQFF.

The chain has TRBV27 and TRBJ2-5; 9 positions agree with TRBD2. This CDR3 has 17 amino acids. Germline V gene sequence: CDR1 MNHEY, CDR2 SMNVEV (reference sequence). The V and J ends lost 1 base and 1 base, in that order; junction bases with no gene match: 7. The chain's CDR3 is CASSLFAVSGGQETQYF. The CDR3 DNA is TGTGCCAGCAGTTTATTTGCTGTTAGCGGGGGCCAAGAGACCCAGTACTTC.

This clone was counted between two and nine times. The gene calls are TRBV7-3 and TRBJ2-5; 16 nucleotides match TRBD2. V gave up 5 bases and J gave up 5 bases; unmatched junction bases: 8. CDR3 length: 17 amino acids. From germline, CDR1 is SGHTA and CDR2 FQGTGA. In DNA form, the CDR3 reads TGTGCCAGCAGCGGATCCGGGACTAGCGGGAGGGAGGAGACCCAGTACTTC. Encoded protein: CASSGSGTSGREETQYF.

The chain's CDR3 is CASSSLAGGINEQFF. The CDR3 bases are TGTGCCAGCAGTTCTCTAGCGGGAGGTATCAATGAGCAGTTCTTC. J is TRBJ2-1 and V is TRBV28, with 11 nucleotides matching TRBD2. The CDR3 loop spans 15 amino acids. Germline CDR1 and CDR2: MDHEN and SYDVKM. With 4 bases clipped from V and 6 bases from J, the junction kept 5 bases outside the gene matches.

The CDR3 spells CASSSDRMGEQFF. In DNA, the CDR3 is TGTGCCAGCAGCTCCGACAGGATGGGAGAGCAGTTCTTC. This chain links TRBV5-4 with TRBJ2-1; perhaps TRBD1 as D (6 bases). The CDR3 runs 13 residues. The germline V gene has CDR1 SGHNT and CDR2 YYREEE (reference sequence). The V gene lost 3 bases and the J gene lost 10 bases, with 14 bases spanning the gap.

The V and J genes are TRBV4-1 and TRBJ2-7; D may be TRBD1 (5 bases). V lost 0 bases, J lost 3 bases, and 12 bases lay in between. This CDR3 has 15 residues. CDR1 MGHRA and CDR2 YSYEKL come from the germline V gene. CDR3 sequence: CASSQDRGSNYEQYF. As DNA, the CDR3 is TGCGCCAGCAGCCAAGATAGGGGCAGTAACTACGAGCAGTACTTC.

The rearrangement joins TRBV2 to TRBJ2-5; D gene ambiguous. This CDR3 is built from 12 residues. The germline V gene encodes CDR1 SNHLY and CDR2 FYNNEI. The germline V and J ends were trimmed by 3 bases and 9 bases, with 11 bases remaining between them. The CDR3 coding sequence is TGTGCCAGCAGTGAGTACAGACGGTCCCAGTACTTC. Residues: CASSEYRRSQYF.

The chain couples TRBV5-4 to TRBJ2-7; 11 nucleotides match TRBD2. Trimming took 3 bases from V and 4 from J; bases not matched to a gene: 3. Germline V gene lookup returns CDR1 SGHNT and CDR2 YYREEE (reference sequence). CDR3 length: 14 residues. In DNA, the CDR3 is TGTGCCAGCAGCTCTGGACTAGCGGGTTACGAGCAGTACTTC. It translates to CASSSGLAGYEQYF.

The chain combines TRBV5-4 with TRBJ1-2; TRBD1 aligns across 9 bases. This CDR3 has 14 residues. CDR1 is SGHNT and CDR2 is YYREEE in the germline V gene (reference sequence). V shed 5 bases, J shed 4 bases, and the junction held 6 bases outside the gene matches. CDR3: CASREQGAAYGYTF. As DNA, the CDR3 is TGTGCCAGCAGAGAACAGGGGGCTGCCTATGGCTACACCTTC.

The gene calls are TRBV5-4 and TRBJ2-7; TRBD2 is a possible D gene (5 bases). The CDR3 loop spans 15 amino acids. V was cut by 0 bases and J by 5 bases, with 15 bases left in between. CDR1 and CDR2 from the germline V gene are SGHNT and YYREEE (reference sequence). CDR3 DNA sequence: TGTGCCAGCAGCTTGGCCCAGAACGAGGGAGACGAGCAGTACTTC. Amino acid sequence: CASSLAQNEGDEQYF.

The CDR3 loop is CASTPIRDNYGYTF. CDR3 nucleotide sequence: TGTGCCAGCACCCCGATAAGAGATAACTATGGCTACACCTTC. V is TRBV11-2 and J is TRBJ1-2; unclear D gene. The V end was cut by 7 bases, the J end by 1 base, with 13 bases between. CDR1 and CDR2 from the germline V gene are SGHAT and FQNNGV. This CDR3 comprises 14 residues.

The CDR3 reads CASGLVQGWKNTEAFF. Written as DNA, the CDR3 is TGTGCTAGTGGTTTGGTACAGGGTTGGAAAAACACTGAAGCTTTCTTT. The V and J genes are TRBV12-5 and TRBJ1-1, with a possible D match to TRBD1 (6 bases). Germline lookup yields CDR1 LGHNT and CDR2 FRNRAP. Deletions cut 0 bases from V and 2 bases from J, with 13 bases between. CDR3 length equals 16 residues.

The chain carries TRBV6-5 and TRBJ2-5, with D tentatively TRBD2 (6 bases). V was trimmed by 7 bases and J by 5 bases, leaving 17 bases between them. The germline CDR1 and CDR2 sequences are MNHEY and SVGAGI. The CDR3 has 14 amino acids. The CDR3 sequence is CASKMEGRGETQYF. CDR3 sequence (DNA): TGTGCCAGCAAGATGGAGGGGCGCGGTGAGACCCAGTACTTC.

The chain employs TRBV4-3 and TRBJ1-2; 9 positions agree with TRBD1. The germline V gene has CDR1 LGHNA and CDR2 YSLEER. Trimming at V came to 0 bases and at J to 5 bases, leaving 10 bases not matched to a gene. CDR3 size: 17 residues. The CDR3 loop reads CASSQDLTGGAWYGYTF. For the CDR3, the DNA is TGCGCCAGCAGCCAAGACCTCACAGGGGGCGCATGGTATGGCTACACCTTC.

V is TRBV30 and J is TRBJ1-3; maybe TRBD1 (6 bases). The CDR3 runs to 15 residues. The germline gives CDR1 GTSNPN, CDR2 SVGIG (reference sequence). Trimming stripped 1 base from V and 0 bases from J, with 10 bases between. CDR3 in DNA: TGTGCCTGGAGTGGGGGGGGGCACTCTGGAAACACCATATATTTT. It codes for CAWSGGGHSGNTIYF.

The V gene is TRBV5-1, the J gene TRBJ2-7, with D maybe TRBD1 (6 bases). There are 13 residues in the CDR3. Germline V lookup: CDR1 SGHRS, CDR2 YFSETQ. Between the trimmed V and J ends, which lost 0 bases and 3 bases, there was a span of 7 bases. As DNA, the CDR3 is TGCGCCAGCAGCTTGGACAGGGACTACGAGCAGTACTTC. Translation: CASSLDRDYEQYF.

The gene calls are TRBV2 and TRBJ1-1; no reliable D call. The CDR3 consists of 13 residues. Germline CDR1 reads SNHLY; CDR2 reads FYNNEI. V was trimmed by 5 bases and J by 2 bases, leaving 9 bases between them. The CDR3 DNA is TGTGCCAGCAGTCTTGAGGGAAACACTGAAGCTTTCTTT. Translation gives CASSLEGNTEAFF.

The J gene is TRBJ2-1, the V gene TRBV5-1; 11 positions match TRBD2. Trimming removed 4 bases from V and 0 bases from J; junction bases left unmatched: 6. The length of the CDR3 is 17 residues. Germline V gene lookup returns CDR1 SGHRS and CDR2 YFSETQ. The CDR3 DNA reads TGCGCCAGCAGCCCGTTAGCGGGAGGGGGCTCCTACAATGAGCAGTTCTTC. This gives the protein CASSPLAGGGSYNEQFF.